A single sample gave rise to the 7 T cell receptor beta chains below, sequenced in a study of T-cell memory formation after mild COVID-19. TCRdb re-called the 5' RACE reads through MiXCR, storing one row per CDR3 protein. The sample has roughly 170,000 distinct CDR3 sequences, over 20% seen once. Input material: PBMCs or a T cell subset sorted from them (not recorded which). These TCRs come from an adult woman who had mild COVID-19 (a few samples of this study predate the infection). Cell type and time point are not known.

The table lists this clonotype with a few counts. The CDR3 protein is CAWSLWTGVSAAFF. DNA of the CDR3: TGTGCCTGGAGTCTATGGACAGGGGTTTCGGCGGCTTTCTTT. The J gene is TRBJ1-1, the V gene TRBV30; TRBD1 aligns across 9 bases. Germline CDR1 and CDR2: GTSNPN and SVGIG (reference sequence). The CDR3 runs to 14 residues. Trimming took 2 bases from V and 11 from J; bases not matched to a gene: 12.

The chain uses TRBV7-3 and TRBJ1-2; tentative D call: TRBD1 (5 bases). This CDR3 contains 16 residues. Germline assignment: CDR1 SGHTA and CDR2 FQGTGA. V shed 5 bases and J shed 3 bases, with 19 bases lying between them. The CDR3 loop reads CASSPVAPPGDYGYTF. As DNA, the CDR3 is TGTGCCAGCAGCCCCGTTGCCCCCCCGGGGGACTATGGCTACACCTTC.

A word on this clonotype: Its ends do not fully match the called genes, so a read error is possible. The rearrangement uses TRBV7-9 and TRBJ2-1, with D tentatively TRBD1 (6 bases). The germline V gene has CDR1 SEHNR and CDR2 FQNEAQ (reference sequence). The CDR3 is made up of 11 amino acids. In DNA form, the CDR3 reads TGTGCCAGCAGCTTAGACAGGGTAAAGCTCTTC. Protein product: CASSLDRVKLF.

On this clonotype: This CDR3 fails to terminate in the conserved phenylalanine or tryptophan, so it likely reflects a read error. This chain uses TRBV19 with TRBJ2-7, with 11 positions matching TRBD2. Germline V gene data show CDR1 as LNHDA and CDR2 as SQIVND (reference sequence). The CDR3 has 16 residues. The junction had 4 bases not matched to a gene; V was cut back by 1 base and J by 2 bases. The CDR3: CASSIGGTSGTYEQYL. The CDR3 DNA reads TGTGCCAGTAGTATAGGGGGGACTAGCGGAACCTACGAGCAGTACCTC.

CDR3 protein: CASSVDSWDTQYF. CDR3 nucleotide sequence: TGTGCCAGCAGCGTAGATTCGTGGGATACGCAGTATTTT. This chain uses TRBV9 with TRBJ2-3, with unresolved D. Germline loops: CDR1 SGDLS, CDR2 YYNGEE. The CDR3 runs to 13 residues. V was trimmed by 0 bases and J by 6 bases, leaving 8 bases between them.

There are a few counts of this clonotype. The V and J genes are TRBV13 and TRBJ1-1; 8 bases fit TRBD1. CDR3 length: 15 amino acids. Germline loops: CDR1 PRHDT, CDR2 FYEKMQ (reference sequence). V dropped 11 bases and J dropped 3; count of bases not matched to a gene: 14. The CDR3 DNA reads TGTGCCGGACGTGGGACAGGTTTACGAGACACTGAAGCTTTCTTT. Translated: CAGRGTGLRDTEAFF.

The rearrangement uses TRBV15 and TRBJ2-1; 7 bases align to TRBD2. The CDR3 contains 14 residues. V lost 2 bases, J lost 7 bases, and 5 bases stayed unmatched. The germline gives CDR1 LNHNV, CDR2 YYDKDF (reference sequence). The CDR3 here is CATSRPREVNEQFF. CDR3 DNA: TGTGCCACCAGCAGACCCCGGGAGGTGAATGAGCAGTTCTTC.